Detailed here is one TCR beta chain. Authors' processing steps: Nucleated cell counts were estimated from reference gene primer amplification. TCRdb's copy holds only in-frame clones and misses some; the assay was immunoSEQ multiplex PCR. The V and J calls and the clone size are those of that table, but D and trimming were determined from the DNA. The sample records tens of thousands of clones, 80% to 90% being singletons. These data belong to a study of blood T cell repertoires in COVID-19. Study as a whole: Spain, Italy and the United States supplied samples that represented acute and convalescent COVID-19. Nucleic acid was either cDNA or gDNA, and it came from T cells, B-cell-depleted T cells, or PBMCs.

V trimming: 7 bases; J trimming: 1 base; junction bases outside the gene matches: 19. CDR1 and CDR2 from the germline V gene are MGHRA and YSYEKL. The CDR3 totals 19 residues. J is TRBJ2-3 and V is TRBV4-1; 8 bases are a match to TRBD1. This receptor was obtained from a human donor in a cohort sampled during active COVID-19. Sequencing input: peripheral blood. The CDR3 protein is CASKAKALSLTGGTDTQYF. In DNA form, the CDR3 reads TGCGCCAGCAAAGCCAAAGCGTTGTCGTTGACAGGGGGCACAGATACGCAGTATTTT.